This entry features one TCR beta chain sequence. TCRdb re-called the RT-PCR reads with MiXCR, one entry per CDR3 protein. The sample yields about 1,700 distinct CDR3 sequences, roughly 80% seen once. V lost 6 bases to trimming and J lost 2 bases, with 11 bases between them. The CDR3 runs to 14 residues. These data come from a study of yellow fever vaccine responses in identical twins. The clonotype comes from a female donor who received the yellow fever vaccine. The sequences come from T cells from blood (PBMCs), unsorted or a sorted subset (not recorded which), collected before or after yellow fever vaccination (not recorded which). The chain recombines TRBV12-3 or TRBV12-4 with TRBJ1-3; D might be TRBD1 (5 bases). The CDR3 sequence: CASSPLGPGNTIYF. The CDR3 coding sequence is TGTGCCAGCAGCCCGCTGGGGCCTGGAAACACCATATATTTT.